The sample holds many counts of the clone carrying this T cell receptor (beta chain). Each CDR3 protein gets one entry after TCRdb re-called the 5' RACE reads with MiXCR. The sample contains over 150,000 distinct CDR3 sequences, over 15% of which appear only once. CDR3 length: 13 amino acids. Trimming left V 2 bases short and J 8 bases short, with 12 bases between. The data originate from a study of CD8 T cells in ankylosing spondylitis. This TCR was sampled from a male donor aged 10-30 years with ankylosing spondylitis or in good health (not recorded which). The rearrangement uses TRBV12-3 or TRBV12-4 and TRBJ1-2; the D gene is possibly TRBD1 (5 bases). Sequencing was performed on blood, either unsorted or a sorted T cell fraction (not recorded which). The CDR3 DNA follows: TGTGCCAGCAGTTTAATCGGGGGATTAGGCTACACCTTC. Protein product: CASSLIGGLGYTF.